Following are 10 T cell receptor beta chains from one sample sequenced in a study of blood T cells in healthy people across ages. For the second PCR, which ran for about 7 to 11 cycles, a sample-barcoded 5' primer and a J-beta primer mix were used. TCRdb fed the 5' RACE reads into MiXCR, producing one record per CDR3 protein. The sample gives roughly 1 million distinct CDR3 sequences, 25% of which show up once; approximately 0.7% is in the top ten. These data were likewise used in another study, on T cells of mothers and their children.

Sequenced input: blood. The receptors derive from a girl aged 2-9 years in good health.

The genes are TRBV7-9 and TRBJ2-5; 7 bases align to TRBD2. The better agreement between TRBJ2-7 and the DNA end casts doubt on the J call. The CDR3 runs 16 residues. From germline, CDR1 is SEHNR and CDR2 FQNEAQ (reference sequence). The CDR3: CASSLALAASIYEQYF. CDR3 DNA sequence: TGTGCCAGCAGCTTAGCGCTAGCGGCGTCGATCTACGAGCAGTACTTC.

This clonotype was detected a few times. The genes are TRBV29-1 and TRBJ1-2; weak D call: TRBD1 (6 bases). Germline V gives CDR1 SQVTM, CDR2 ANQGSEA. The CDR3 is 11 amino acids. The germline V and J ends were trimmed by 3 bases and 6 bases, with 8 bases remaining between them. The CDR3 sequence is CSVDKGDGYTF. The CDR3 DNA follows: TGCAGCGTTGATAAGGGGGATGGCTACACCTTC. The variable domain in full, with the rest retrieved from reference TRBV29-1 and TRBJ1-2, is SAVISQKPSRDICQRGTSLTIQCQVDSQVTMMFWYRQQPGQSLTLIATANQGSEATYESGFVIDKFPISRPNLTFSTLTVSNMSPEDSSIYLCSVDKGDGYTFGSGTRLTVV.

This clonotype occurred a few times. The chain carries TRBV20-1 and TRBJ2-1; D remains ambiguous. V was cut by 7 bases and J by 3 bases, with 19 bases left in between. The CDR3 length is 15 residues. Germline lookup yields CDR1 DFQATT and CDR2 SNEGSKA (reference sequence). The CDR3 reads CSVSKVVSYYNEQFF. The CDR3 DNA sequence: TGCAGTGTCTCAAAGGTTGTCAGCTACTACAATGAGCAGTTCTTC.

V is TRBV5-8 and J is TRBJ2-5; 8 nucleotides match TRBD2. With the DNA end fitting TRBJ2-1 better, the J assignment may be wrong. Looked up from germline, CDR1 is SGHTS and CDR2 is YDEGEE. CDR3 length: 16 residues. The CDR3 protein is CASSSFPAGGFGEQFF. As DNA, the CDR3 is TGTGCCAGCAGCAGCTTTCCGGCGGGAGGTTTCGGTGAGCAGTTCTTC.

The chain is built from TRBV7-9 and TRBJ2-7; the match to TRBD2 covers 7 bases. V gave up 2 bases and J gave up 1 base; unmatched junction bases: 14. This CDR3 has 18 residues. CDR1 is SEHNR, CDR2 FQNEAQ, per germline (reference sequence). Written as DNA, the CDR3 is TGTGCCAGCAGCTTATATCAGCGGGGTGTTGTCAGATCCTACGAGCAGTACTTC. Amino acid sequence: CASSLYQRGVVRSYEQYF.

The V and J genes are TRBV20-1 and TRBJ2-5; 9 nucleotides align to TRBD2. V lost 0 bases, J lost 7 bases, and 15 bases stayed unmatched. Germline-derived CDR1 and CDR2 are DFQATT and SNEGSKA (reference sequence). This CDR3 is built from 17 residues. The CDR3 DNA is TGCAGTGCTAGAGATATTGGCGGGGGGGCCGGGTGGAGGACCCAGTACTTC. This codes for CSARDIGGGAGWRTQYF.

This clonotype was detected a few times. The chain couples TRBV29-1 to TRBJ1-1; no firm D call. Per the germline V gene, CDR1 is SQVTM and CDR2 is ANQGSEA. With 7 bases removed from V and 0 bases from J, the gap between germline ends came to 9 bases. The CDR3 is made up of 12 amino acids. CDR3 residues: CSALFMNTEAFF. The DNA for the CDR3 is TGCAGCGCCCTATTCATGAACACTGAAGCTTTCTTT.

The sample holds a few counts of this clonotype. The V call is TRBV7-2, the J call TRBJ1-1, with unresolved D. The V gene's germline CDR1 is SGHTA and CDR2 FQGNSA. Trimming removed 6 bases from V and 7 bases from J, with 18 bases in between. The CDR3 is made up of 14 amino acids. CDR3 protein: CASRPGGREGEAFF. The CDR3 DNA reads as TGTGCCAGCAGACCAGGTGGCAGAGAGGGTGAAGCTTTCTTT.

The gene calls are TRBV5-8 and TRBJ2-5, with D unclear. The tail of the sequence fits TRBJ2-1 better, so the J call may be wrong. CDR1 and CDR2 (germline): SGHTS, YDEGEE. The CDR3 has 13 residues. The CDR3 region is CASSLADLVRQFF. CDR3 DNA sequence: TGTGCCAGCAGCTTGGCGGACCTCGTTCGGCAGTTCTTC.

V usage is TRBV20-1 and J usage is TRBJ2-5, with D possibly TRBD2 on 7 matching bases. V was clipped by 5 bases and J by 1 base, with 26 bases between them. The CDR3 extends over 18 amino acids. In germline, CDR1 is DFQATT, CDR2 SNEGSKA (reference sequence). The CDR3 nucleotides are TGCAGTGCTCCCCCGGCAGGGGTGACTAGCCCCCTCCAAGAGACCCAGTACTTC. Its translation: CSAPPAGVTSPLQETQYF.